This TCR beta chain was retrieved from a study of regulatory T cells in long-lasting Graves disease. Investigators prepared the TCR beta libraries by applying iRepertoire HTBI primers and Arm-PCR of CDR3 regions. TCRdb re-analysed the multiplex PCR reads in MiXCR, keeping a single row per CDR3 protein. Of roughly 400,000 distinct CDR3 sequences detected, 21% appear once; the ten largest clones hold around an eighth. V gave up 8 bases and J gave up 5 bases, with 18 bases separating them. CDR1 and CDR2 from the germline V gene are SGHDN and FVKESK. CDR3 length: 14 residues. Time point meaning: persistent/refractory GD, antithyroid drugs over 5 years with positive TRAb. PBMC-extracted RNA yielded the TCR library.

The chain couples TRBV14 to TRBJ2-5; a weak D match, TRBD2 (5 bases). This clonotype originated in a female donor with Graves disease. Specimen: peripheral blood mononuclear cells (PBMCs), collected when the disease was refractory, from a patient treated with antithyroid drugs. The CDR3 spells CASSPSTIWETQYF. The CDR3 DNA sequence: TGTGCCAGCTCCCCCTCGACTATTTGGGAGACCCAGTACTTC. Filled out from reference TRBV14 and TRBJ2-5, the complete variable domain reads EAGVTQFPSHSVIEKGQTVTLRCDPISGHDNLYWYRRVMGKEIKFLLHFVKESKQDESGMPNNRFLAERTGGTYSTLKVQPAELEDSGVYFCASSPSTIWETQYFGPGTRLLVL.